What follows are 10 T cell receptor beta chains derived from one specimen sequenced in a study of blood T cell repertoires in COVID-19. Sequencing used immunoSEQ multiplex PCR; TCRdb keeps in-frame clones, though not all of them. The sample carries approximately 210,000 clones, approximately 91% recorded once. Sequences were obtained from peripheral blood. These receptors all stem from a woman aged 40 to 50 who had recovered from COVID-19.

The chain employs TRBV24-1 and TRBJ1-2; 9 bases are a match to TRBD1. The CDR3 spans 16 residues. CDR1 and CDR2 from the germline V gene are KGHDR and SFDVKD. Trimming cost V 3 bases and J 6 bases; bases outside gene matches: 10. The CDR3 loop reads CATSDPGQGRFDGYTF. The CDR3 bases are TGTGCCACCAGTGATCCAGGACAGGGGCGTTTCGATGGCTACACCTTC.

The chain's CDR3 is CASSLEVSVAEAFF. The CDR3 region has the DNA TGTGCCAGCAGCTTAGAAGTGTCGGTGGCTGAAGCTTTCTTT. The chain recombines TRBV7-2 with TRBJ1-1; D ambiguous. Germline V gives CDR1 SGHTA, CDR2 FQGNSA. Trimming cost V 1 base and J 6 bases, with 12 bases left between them. This CDR3 is 14 amino acids long.

The J gene is TRBJ2-3, the V gene TRBV7-7; possibly TRBD2 for D (6 bases). The CDR3 sequence is 13 residues long. Germline loops: CDR1 SSHAT, CDR2 FNYEAQ (reference sequence). V lost 3 bases and J 4 bases, leaving 8 bases between the germline ends. The chain's CDR3 is CASSLRGSDTQYF. The CDR3 DNA reads as TGTGCCAGCAGCTTGCGGGGATCAGATACGCAGTATTTT.

The V call is TRBV9, the J call TRBJ1-2; TRBD1 matches 7 bases. V was clipped by 3 bases and J by 2 bases; unmatched bases: 4. The CDR3 length is 14 residues. Germline CDR1 is SGDLS and CDR2 is YYNGEE. The CDR3 nucleotides read TGTGCCAGCAGCGCCGAGACAGGGAACTATGGCTACACCTTC. Translation gives CASSAETGNYGYTF.

This chain links TRBV7-9 with TRBJ2-7; unclear D gene. V was trimmed by 1 base and J by 2 bases, leaving 9 bases between them. The CDR3 consists of 14 residues. Germline assignment: CDR1 SEHNR and CDR2 FQNEAQ (reference sequence). The CDR3 protein is CASSLVGSAYEQYF. Here the CDR3 DNA reads TGTGCCAGCAGCTTAGTGGGCAGTGCCTACGAGCAGTACTTC.

V is TRBV24-1 and J is TRBJ2-1; no firm D call. Germline assignment: CDR1 KGHDR and CDR2 SFDVKD. The CDR3 is 15 residues long. The V and J ends lost 5 bases and 8 bases respectively, with 18 bases between them. The DNA of the CDR3 is TGTGCCACCAGTGGATTAATTAGCAATGTATATGAGCAGTTCTTC. Encoded protein: CATSGLISNVYEQFF.

The V call is TRBV5-4, the J call TRBJ2-7; 7 nucleotides match TRBD1. V was clipped by 4 bases and J by 4 bases; unmatched bases: 5. The germline V gene encodes CDR1 SGHNT and CDR2 YYREEE (reference sequence). The CDR3 length is 13 residues. As DNA, the CDR3 is TGTGCCAGCAGCATCGACAGGGTTTACGAGCAGTACTTC. Protein product: CASSIDRVYEQYF.

This sequence joins TRBV4-1 and TRBJ2-1; 11 nucleotides agree with TRBD2. Germline V gives CDR1 MGHRA, CDR2 YSYEKL. The CDR3 extends over 18 amino acids. J gave up 7 bases and V 0 bases, and 11 bases lay outside the gene matches. The CDR3 spells CASSQEFGTSGSRNEQFF. In DNA form, the CDR3 reads TGCGCCAGCAGCCAAGAATTCGGAACTAGCGGGAGCCGGAATGAGCAGTTCTTC.

This sequence joins TRBV27 and TRBJ1-5, with D perhaps matching TRBD1 (5 bases). The V and J ends lost 3 bases and 2 bases respectively, with 11 bases between them. Germline V gives CDR1 MNHEY, CDR2 SMNVEV (reference sequence). CDR3 length: 15 amino acids. CDR3 nucleotide sequence: TGTGCCAGCAGTTTTGGGGGGGACGGCAATCAGCCCCAGCATTTT. This encodes CASSFGGDGNQPQHF.

The chain uses TRBV27 and TRBJ1-5, with 8 bases lining up with TRBD1. CDR3 length: 15 amino acids. CDR1 is MNHEY and CDR2 is SMNVEV in the germline V gene (reference sequence). Unmatched junction bases numbered 9, after V lost 7 bases and J lost 4 bases. CDR3 DNA sequence: TGTGCCAGCAATGCCCAGGGGGCTTGGAATCAGCCCCAGCATTTT. Encoded protein: CASNAQGAWNQPQHF.